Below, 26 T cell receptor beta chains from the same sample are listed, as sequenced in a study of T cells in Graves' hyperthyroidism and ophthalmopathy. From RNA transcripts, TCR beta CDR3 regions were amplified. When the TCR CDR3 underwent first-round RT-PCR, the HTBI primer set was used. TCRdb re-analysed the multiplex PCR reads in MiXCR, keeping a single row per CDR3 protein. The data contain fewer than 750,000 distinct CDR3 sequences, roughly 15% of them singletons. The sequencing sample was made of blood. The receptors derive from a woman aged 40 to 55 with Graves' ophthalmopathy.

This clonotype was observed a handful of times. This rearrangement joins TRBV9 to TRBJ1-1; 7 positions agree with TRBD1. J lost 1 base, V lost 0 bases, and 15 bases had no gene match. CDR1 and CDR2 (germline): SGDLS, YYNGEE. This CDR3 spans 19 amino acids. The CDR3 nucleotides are TGTGCCAGCAGCGTAGCGAGGGGGCAAGGGGCGACCAAGAACACTGAAGCTTTCTTT. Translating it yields CASSVARGQGATKNTEAFF.

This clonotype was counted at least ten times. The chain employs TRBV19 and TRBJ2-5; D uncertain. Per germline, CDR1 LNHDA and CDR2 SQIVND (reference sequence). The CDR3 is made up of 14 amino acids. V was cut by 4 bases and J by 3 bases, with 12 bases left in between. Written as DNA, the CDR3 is TGTGCCAGTAGTACGCCCCAAAACAAAGAGACCCAGTACTTC. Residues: CASSTPQNKETQYF.

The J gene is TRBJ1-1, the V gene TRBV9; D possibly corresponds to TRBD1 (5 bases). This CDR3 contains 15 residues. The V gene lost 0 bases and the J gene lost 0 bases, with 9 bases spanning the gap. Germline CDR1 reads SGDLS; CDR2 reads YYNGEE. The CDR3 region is CASSVAWGMNTEAFF. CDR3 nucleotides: TGTGCCAGCAGCGTAGCTTGGGGGATGAACACTGAAGCTTTCTTT.

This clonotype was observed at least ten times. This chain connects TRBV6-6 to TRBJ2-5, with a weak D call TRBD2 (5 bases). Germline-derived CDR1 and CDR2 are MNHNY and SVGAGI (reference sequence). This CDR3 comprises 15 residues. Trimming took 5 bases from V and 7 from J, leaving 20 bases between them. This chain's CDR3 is CASSPQVLAPGTQYF. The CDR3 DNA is TGTGCCAGCAGTCCGCAAGTCCTAGCCCCAGGGACCCAGTACTTC.

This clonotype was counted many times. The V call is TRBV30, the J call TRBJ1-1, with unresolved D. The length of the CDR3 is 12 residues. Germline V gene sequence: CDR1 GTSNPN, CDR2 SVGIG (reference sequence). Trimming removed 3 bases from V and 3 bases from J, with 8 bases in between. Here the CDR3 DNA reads TGTGCCTGGAGGCTAAGGGACACTGAAGCTTTCTTT. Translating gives CAWRLRDTEAFF.

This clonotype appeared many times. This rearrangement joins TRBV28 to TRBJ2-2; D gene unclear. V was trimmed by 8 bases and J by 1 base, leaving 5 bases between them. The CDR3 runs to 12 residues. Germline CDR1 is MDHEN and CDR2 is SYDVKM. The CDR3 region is CASFENTGELFF. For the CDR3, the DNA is TGTGCCAGCTTCGAGAACACCGGGGAGCTGTTTTTT.

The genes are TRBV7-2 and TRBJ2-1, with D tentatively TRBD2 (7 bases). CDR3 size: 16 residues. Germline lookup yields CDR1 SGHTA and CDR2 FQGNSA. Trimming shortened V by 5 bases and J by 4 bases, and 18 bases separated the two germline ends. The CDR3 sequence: CASSPGAGVRYNEQFF. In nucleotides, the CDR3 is TGTGCCAGCAGCCCAGGGGCGGGAGTAAGGTACAATGAGCAGTTCTTC.

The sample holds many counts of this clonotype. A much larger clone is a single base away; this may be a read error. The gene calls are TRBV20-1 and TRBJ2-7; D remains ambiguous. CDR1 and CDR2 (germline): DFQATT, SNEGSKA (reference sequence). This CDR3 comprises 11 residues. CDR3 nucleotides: TGCAATGCTGAAGACTCCTACGAGCAGTACTTC. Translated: CNAEDSYEQYF.

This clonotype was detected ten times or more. The CDR3: CASRARSPGELFF. The DNA of the CDR3 is TGTGCCAGCAGGGCCAGGAGTCCCGGGGAGCTGTTTTTT. The chain employs TRBV6-1 and TRBJ2-2, with no clear D. The CDR3 spans 13 residues. Trimming shortened V by 6 bases and J by 6 bases, and 11 bases separated the two germline ends. Germline CDR1 reads MNHNS; CDR2 reads SASEGT.

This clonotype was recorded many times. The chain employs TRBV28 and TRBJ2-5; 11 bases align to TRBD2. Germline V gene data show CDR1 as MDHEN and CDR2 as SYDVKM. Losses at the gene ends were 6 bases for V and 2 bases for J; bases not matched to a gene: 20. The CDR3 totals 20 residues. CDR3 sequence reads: CASRPLYEPGLADLQETQYF. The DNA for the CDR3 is TGTGCCAGCAGACCGCTGTATGAGCCGGGACTAGCGGATCTACAAGAGACCCAGTACTTC.

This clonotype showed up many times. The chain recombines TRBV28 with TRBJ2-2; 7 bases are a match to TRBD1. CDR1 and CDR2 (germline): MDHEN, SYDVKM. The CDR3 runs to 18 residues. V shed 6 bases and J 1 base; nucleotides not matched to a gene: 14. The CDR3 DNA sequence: TGTGCCAGCAGATCCAGGGACAGTGATATCGGGAACACCGGGGAGCTGTTTTTT. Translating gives CASRSRDSDIGNTGELFF.

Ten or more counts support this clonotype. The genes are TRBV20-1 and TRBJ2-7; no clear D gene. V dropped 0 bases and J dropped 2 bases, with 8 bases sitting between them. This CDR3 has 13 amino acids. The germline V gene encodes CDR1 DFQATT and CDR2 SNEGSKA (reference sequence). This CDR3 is CSARDIDPYEQYF. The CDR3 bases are TGCAGTGCTAGAGATATCGACCCCTACGAGCAGTACTTC.

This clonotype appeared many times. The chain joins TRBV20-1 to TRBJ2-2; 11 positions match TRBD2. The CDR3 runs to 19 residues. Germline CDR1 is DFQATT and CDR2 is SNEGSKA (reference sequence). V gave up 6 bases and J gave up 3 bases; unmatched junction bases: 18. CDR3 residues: CSAPFGSSGRALDTGELFF. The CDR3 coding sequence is TGCAGTGCCCCATTCGGGAGTAGCGGGAGGGCCTTAGACACCGGGGAGCTGTTTTTT.

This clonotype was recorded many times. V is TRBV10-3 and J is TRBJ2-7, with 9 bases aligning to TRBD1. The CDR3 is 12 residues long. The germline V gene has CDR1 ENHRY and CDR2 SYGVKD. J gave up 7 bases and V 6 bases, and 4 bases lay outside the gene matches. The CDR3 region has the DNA TGTGCCATCAGGATTGACAGGGGGGAGCAGTACTTC. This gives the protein CAIRIDRGEQYF.

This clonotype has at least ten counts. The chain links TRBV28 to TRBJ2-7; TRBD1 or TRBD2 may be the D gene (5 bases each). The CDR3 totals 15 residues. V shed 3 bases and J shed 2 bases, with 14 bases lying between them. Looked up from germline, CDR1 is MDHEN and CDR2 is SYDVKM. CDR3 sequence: CASSFGARVPYEQYF. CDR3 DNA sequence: TGTGCCAGCAGTTTTGGGGCGCGGGTTCCCTACGAGCAGTACTTC.

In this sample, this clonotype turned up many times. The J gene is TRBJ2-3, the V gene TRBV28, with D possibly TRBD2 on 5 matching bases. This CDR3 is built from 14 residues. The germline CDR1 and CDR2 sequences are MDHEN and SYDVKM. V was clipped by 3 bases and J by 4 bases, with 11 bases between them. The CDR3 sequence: CASSLGMGADTQYF. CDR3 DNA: TGTGCCAGCAGTTTGGGTATGGGAGCAGATACGCAGTATTTT.

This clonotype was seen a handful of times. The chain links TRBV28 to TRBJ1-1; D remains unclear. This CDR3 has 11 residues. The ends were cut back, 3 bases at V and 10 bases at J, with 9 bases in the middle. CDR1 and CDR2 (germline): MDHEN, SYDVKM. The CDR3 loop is CASSFYGRAFF. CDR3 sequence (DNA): TGTGCCAGCAGTTTTTATGGCCGAGCTTTCTTT.

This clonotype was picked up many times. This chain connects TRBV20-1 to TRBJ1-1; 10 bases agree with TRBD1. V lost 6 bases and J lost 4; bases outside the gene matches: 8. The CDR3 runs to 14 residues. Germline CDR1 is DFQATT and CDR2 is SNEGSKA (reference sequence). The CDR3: CSARTGGRSTEAFF. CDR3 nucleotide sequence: TGCAGTGCCAGGACAGGGGGGCGGAGCACTGAAGCTTTCTTT.

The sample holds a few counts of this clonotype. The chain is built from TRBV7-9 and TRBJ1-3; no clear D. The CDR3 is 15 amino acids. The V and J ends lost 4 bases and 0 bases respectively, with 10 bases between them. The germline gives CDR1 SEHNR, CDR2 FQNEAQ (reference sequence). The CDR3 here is CASSSGRDSGNTIYF. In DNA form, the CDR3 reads TGTGCCAGCAGCTCCGGACGGGACTCTGGAAACACCATATATTTT.

CDR3 sequence: CASSSGLGAEQYF. Here the CDR3 DNA reads TGTGCCAGCAGCTCGGGACTAGGAGCCGAGCAGTACTTC. The rearrangement uses TRBV7-9 and TRBJ2-7, with 8 bases aligning to TRBD2. Germline CDR1 SEHNR, CDR2 FQNEAQ (reference sequence). The V gene end was trimmed by 4 bases and the J gene end by 6 bases; junction bases not matched to a gene: 5. This CDR3 is built from 13 residues.

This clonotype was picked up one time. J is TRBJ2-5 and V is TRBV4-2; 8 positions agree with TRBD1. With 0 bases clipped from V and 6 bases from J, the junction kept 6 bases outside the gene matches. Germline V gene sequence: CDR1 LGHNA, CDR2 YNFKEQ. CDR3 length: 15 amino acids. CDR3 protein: CASSQDPGGGKTQYF. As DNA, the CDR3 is TGTGCCAGCAGCCAAGATCCAGGGGGCGGGAAGACCCAGTACTTC.

CDR3 nucleotides: TGTGCCACCAGTGATACCCGGGACAGGGGTAGCACCACCGGGGAGCTGTTTTTT. Protein product: CATSDTRDRGSTTGELFF. The chain is built from TRBV24-1 and TRBJ2-2; 10 positions match TRBD1. The V gene end was trimmed by 3 bases and the J gene end by 4 bases; junction bases not matched to a gene: 10. Germline CDR1 is KGHDR and CDR2 is SFDVKD. The CDR3 length is 18 residues.

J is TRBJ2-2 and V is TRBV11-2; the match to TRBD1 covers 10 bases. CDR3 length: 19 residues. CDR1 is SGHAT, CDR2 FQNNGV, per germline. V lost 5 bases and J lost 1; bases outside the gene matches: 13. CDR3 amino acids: CASSPYRDRGHLNTGELFF. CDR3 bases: TGTGCCAGCAGCCCATACCGGGACAGGGGCCACCTGAACACCGGGGAGCTGTTTTTT.

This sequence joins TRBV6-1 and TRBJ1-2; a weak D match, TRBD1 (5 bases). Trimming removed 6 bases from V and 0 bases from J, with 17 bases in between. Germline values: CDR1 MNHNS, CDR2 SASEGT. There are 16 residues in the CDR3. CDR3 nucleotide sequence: TGTGCCAGCAGCCCGATCACAGGTGTCACTAACTATGGCTACACCTTC. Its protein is CASSPITGVTNYGYTF.

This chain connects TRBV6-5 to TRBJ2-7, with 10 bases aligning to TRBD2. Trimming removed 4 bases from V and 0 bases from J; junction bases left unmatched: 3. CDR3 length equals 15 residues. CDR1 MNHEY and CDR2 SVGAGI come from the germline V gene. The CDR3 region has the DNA TGTGCCAGCAGTTCGCCTAGCGGGAGCTCCTACGAGCAGTACTTC. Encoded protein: CASSSPSGSSYEQYF.

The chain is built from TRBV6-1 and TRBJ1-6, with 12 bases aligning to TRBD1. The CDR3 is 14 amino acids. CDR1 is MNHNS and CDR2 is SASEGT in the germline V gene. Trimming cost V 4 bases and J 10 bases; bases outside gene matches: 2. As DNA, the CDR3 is TGTGCCAGCAGTGCGGGGACAGGGGGCTCACCCCTCCACTTT. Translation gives CASSAGTGGSPLHF.